The T cell receptor beta chain under discussion was sequenced for a study of shared clonotypes between healthy human individuals. The CDR3 totals 14 residues. The trim removed 4 bases at V and 6 bases at J, leaving 3 bases unmatched. Germline-derived CDR1 and CDR2 are MNHNS and SASEGT. The study's findings and limits: Blood alone was sampled, and tissue repertoires likely differ.

At the deep level, the assay was run. Researchers divided each subset's genomic DNA evenly across several immunoSEQ plates. Only in-frame clones appear in the TCRdb table, and some are missing; sequencing was by immunoSEQ multiplex PCR. The table shows around 430,000 clones, with 70% to 80% occurring only once. A word on this clone: As yet, its antigen is unknown.

Approximately 100 million PBMCs per unsorted sample were used for genomic DNA. The gene calls are TRBV6-1 and TRBJ1-2, with TRBD1 matching over 12 bases. The clonotype originates from a middle-aged woman in good health. Some clones in this sample may be carry-over from other donors' samples. The sequenced sample was PBMCs. CDR3 nucleotides: TGTGCCAGCAGTGGGGGACAGGGGGCAAATGGCTACACCTTC. This sequence encodes CASSGGQGANGYTF.